This section outlines one T cell receptor (beta chain) sequence together with its context. The antigen it binds to is not known. Within one base of it there is no much larger clone, and no base qualities were kept. The CDR3 has 16 amino acids, counting the end cysteine and phenylalanine. The kept DNA is CDR3 alone, 48 bases in frame from the first base. Trimming at the junction amounts to 1 base on V and 1 base on J, and the germline ends lie 11 bases apart. The germline V gene gives CDR1 as LGHNA and CDR2 as YSLEER. The donors were healthy, HIV-negative adults with no recently reported acute infections or vaccinations. Every donor was a Caucasian adult residing in Nashville, Tennessee, USA. Magnetic negative selection was used to enrich CD4+ T cells, after which naive cells were positively selected on CD45RA and the negative fraction became the memory subset. After blood collection by leukapheresis, PBMCs were isolated using Ficoll-Histopaque density gradient centrifugation and then cryopreserved in the vapor phase of liquid nitrogen. Analytical flow cytometry was used to check the purity and quantity of every magnetically sorted T cell population. From each sorted fraction, genomic DNA was isolated and quantified by UV absorbance on a Nanodrop 2000c.

Using the deep immunoSEQ assay, multiplex PCR amplified TCR CDR3 regions from genomic DNA. Extracted genomic DNA from each cell subset was distributed evenly across all wells of several immunoSEQ 96-well plates, and each plate was treated as a replicate. For sorted subsets, around 200 ng genomic DNA, equal to 30,000 to 35,000 T cell genomes, was loaded into each replicate PCR. Purified libraries were measured with a Qubit 3.0 fluorometer, size-checked on a Bioanalyzer 2100, and measured again with the KAPA Library Quantification kit. Every immunoSEQ 96-well plate was sequenced on a separate single-read 150-cycle Illumina NextSeq 550 flow cell. As for how the authors treated the data: Because only junctional sequences without quality scores were contained in the immunoSEQ output, filtering matching that applied to full-length reads could not be performed. To assign V/J genes and CDR3, sequences were annotated using PyIR, a Python wrapper for IgBLAST v1.9, with IMGT germline references. Reads were filtered out if the reads had weak V/J assignments (E-value above 1e-6), no CDR3, stop codons, out-of-frame junctions, or ambiguous translated residues. A V3J clonotype was defined by an identical inferred V gene, J gene, and CDR3 amino acid sequence. Percentage overlap between repertoires was calculated by dividing the number of shared unique clonotypes by the size of the smaller repertoire. Richness of each repertoire was evaluated using RTK rarefaction, the Chao1 estimator, and Recon v2.1 estimates of unobserved clonotypes. Generation probabilities for all TCRbeta clonotypes obtained by the gDNA method from a handful of donors were computed using OLGA. The immuneACCESS repertoire file appears here via TCRdb, limited to in-frame rearrangements. These files lack a portion of the clones; in checked studies, under half of the deficit traces to unresolved V genes, and the cause of the others is not known. From that table come the V and J calls and clone size; the DNA was used to work out D and trimming. The sample profile shows around 2.5 million clones; approximately 93% of them were found once. The top ten constitute 0.35% to 0.45% of the sample.

This sample was included in a study of shared clonotypes between healthy human individuals (dated by TCRdb to 2018 to 2020). At the level of the whole study: The cohort included a few men and two women between 18 and 49 years of age. For each donor, CD4 naive and CD4 memory were each run on three plates, CD8 naive on two plates, and CD8 memory on one plate. Blood TCR repertoires of about five healthy adults were deeply sequenced to estimate repertoire size and the extent of clonotype sharing between individuals. To increase sequencing depth and limit assay-specific biases, different laboratories used diverse techniques to prepare libraries and sequence TCR repertoires. Each donor's leukapheresis produced roughly between about 0.9 and 9.5 billion PBMCs. Here is what the overall study found, with its caveats: Pairwise subsampling indicated that sequencing depth was expected to affect the degree of clonotype sharing among donors. Sampling was restricted to blood, and TCR repertoires in tissues likely differ from the TCR repertoires found in blood. Incomplete sequencing was indicated by rarefaction of sorted-subset datasets, despite the large sequencing depth. Clonotypes shared by all four sorted-subset donors showed higher generation probabilities than non-shared clonotypes. Larger estimated clonotype richness was generally found for naive subsets than for memory subsets. When a few donors were compared, the shared fraction of clonotypes was roughly 5% for naive CD4, roughly 3.4% for naive CD8, 2.3% for memory CD4, and under 0.5% for memory CD8. Because the study included a small number of donors, the genetic and exposure-history diversity represented was limited.

Sequencing was carried out using naive CD4+ T cells from PBMCs. The cell subset or site label corresponds to: CD45RA+ positively selected. The TCR sequence derives from a man younger than 35 in good health. Some clones in this sample may be carry-over from other donors' samples. The rearranged segments are TRBV4-3 and TRBJ1-3, with the D gene call left open. Read as DNA, the sequence is TGCGCCAGCAGCCAAGGAAGCAGGAAATCTGGAAACACCATATATTTT. It codes for CASSQGSRKSGNTIYF.